The sequence of this TCR beta chain was determined in a study of early T cells in non-severe SARS-CoV-2 infection. The V segment lost 2 bases and the J segment 5 bases; nucleotides outside the gene matches: 6. The CDR3 extends over 15 amino acids. Germline CDR1 SGHAT, CDR2 FQNNGV. Each single cDNA molecule received a unique molecular identifier. TCRdb processed the 5' RACE reads anew with MiXCR; each CDR3 protein has one entry. The sample carries tens of thousands of distinct CDR3 sequences, around 8.6% recorded once. This clonotype was observed a few times. This clonotype originated in an adult who was a healthcare worker with PCR-confirmed SARS-CoV-2 infection or an uninfected control (not recorded which). This rearrangement joins TRBV11-2 to TRBJ2-1; TRBD2 aligns across 7 bases. Material: whole blood, obtained at baseline. The CDR3 region has the DNA TGTGCCAGCAGCTTATACGCGGGGACTAACAATGAGCAGTTCTTC. Protein product: CASSLYAGTNNEQFF.